This entry is about one T cell receptor (beta chain). The target antigen is unknown. The V segment lost 0 bases and the J segment 1 base; nucleotides outside the gene matches: 3. Per the germline V gene, CDR1 is MDHEN and CDR2 is SYDVKM. The CDR3 spans 16 residues. Primers included in the PCR were 60 Vbeta and 13 Jbeta primers. The assay was immunoSEQ multiplex PCR, and TCRdb's table has in-frame clones only and misses some. Altogether around 100,000 clones are present, under 70% being singletons, with the ten largest covering roughly 8.4%. These data originate in a study of cytomegalovirus exposure and HLA in healthy donors. Study-level results: One variant, a missense change in DCLRE1C, was linked in a later analysis to TCR beta V- and J-gene trimming. Most TCR sequences were uncommon, yet certain public TCRs appeared in many donors.

This clonotype was obtained from a man aged 25-45 years in good health and CMV-seropositive. The gene calls are TRBV28 and TRBJ1-1; 9 nucleotides line up with TRBD1. Sequenced sample: PBMCs. The CDR3 sequence: CASSLWDRGRNTEAFF. The CDR3, as DNA: TGTGCCAGCAGTTTATGGGACAGGGGAAGGAACACTGAAGCTTTCTTT. Looking up the rest from reference TRBV28 and TRBJ1-1 gives the full variable domain: DVKVTQSSRYLVKRTGEKVFLECVQDMDHENMFWYRQDPGLGLRLIYFSYDVKMKEKGDIPEGYSVSREKKERFSLILESASTNQTSMYLCASSLWDRGRNTEAFFGQGTRLTVV.